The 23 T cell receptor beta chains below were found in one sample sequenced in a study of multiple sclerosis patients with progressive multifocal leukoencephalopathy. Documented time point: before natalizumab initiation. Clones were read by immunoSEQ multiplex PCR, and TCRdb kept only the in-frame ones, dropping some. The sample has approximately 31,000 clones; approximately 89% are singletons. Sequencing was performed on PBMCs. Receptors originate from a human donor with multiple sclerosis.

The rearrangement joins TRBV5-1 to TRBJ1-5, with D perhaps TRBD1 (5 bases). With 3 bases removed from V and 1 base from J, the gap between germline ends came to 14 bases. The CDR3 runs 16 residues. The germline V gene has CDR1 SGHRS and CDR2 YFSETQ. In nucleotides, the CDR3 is TGCGCCAGCAGCTGGGGCGGGTCAGGGAGCAATCAGCCCCAGCATTTT. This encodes CASSWGGSGSNQPQHF.

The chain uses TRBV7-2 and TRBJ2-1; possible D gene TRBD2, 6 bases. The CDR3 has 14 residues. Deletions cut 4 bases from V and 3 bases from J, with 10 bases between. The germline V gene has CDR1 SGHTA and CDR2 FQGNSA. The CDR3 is CASSWRGVYNEQFF. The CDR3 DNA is TGTGCCAGCAGCTGGCGCGGGGTCTACAATGAGCAGTTCTTC.

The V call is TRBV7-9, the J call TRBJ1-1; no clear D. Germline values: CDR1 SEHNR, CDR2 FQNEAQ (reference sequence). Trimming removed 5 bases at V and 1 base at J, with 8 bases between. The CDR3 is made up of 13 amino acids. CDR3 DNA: TGTGCCAGCAGCCCTCCGGGGAACACTGAAGCTTTCTTT. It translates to CASSPPGNTEAFF.

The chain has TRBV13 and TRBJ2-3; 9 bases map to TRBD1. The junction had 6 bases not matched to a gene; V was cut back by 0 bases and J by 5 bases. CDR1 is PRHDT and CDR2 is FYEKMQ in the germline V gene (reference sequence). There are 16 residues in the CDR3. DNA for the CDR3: TGTGCCAGCAGCTTAGGGGACAGGGGTCTGGAAGATACGCAGTATTTT. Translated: CASSLGDRGLEDTQYF.

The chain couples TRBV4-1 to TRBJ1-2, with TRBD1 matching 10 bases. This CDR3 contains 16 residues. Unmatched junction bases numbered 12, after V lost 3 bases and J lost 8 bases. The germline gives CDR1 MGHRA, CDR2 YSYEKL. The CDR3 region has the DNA TGCGCCAGCAGCCAGGACGGGACAGGGGTGTCATTAGGCTACACCTTC. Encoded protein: CASSQDGTGVSLGYTF.

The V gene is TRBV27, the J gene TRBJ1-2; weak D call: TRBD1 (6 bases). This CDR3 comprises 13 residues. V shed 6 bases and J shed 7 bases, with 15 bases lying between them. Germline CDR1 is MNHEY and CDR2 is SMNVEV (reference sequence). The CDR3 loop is CASSPGGGRGYTF. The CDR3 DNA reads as TGTGCCAGCAGCCCGGGGGGCGGCCGTGGCTACACCTTC.

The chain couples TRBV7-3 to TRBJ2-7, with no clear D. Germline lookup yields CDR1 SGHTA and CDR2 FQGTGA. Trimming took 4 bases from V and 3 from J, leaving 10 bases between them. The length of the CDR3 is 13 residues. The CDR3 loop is CASSSGPNYEQYF. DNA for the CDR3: TGTGCCAGCAGCTCCGGACCGAACTACGAGCAGTACTTC.

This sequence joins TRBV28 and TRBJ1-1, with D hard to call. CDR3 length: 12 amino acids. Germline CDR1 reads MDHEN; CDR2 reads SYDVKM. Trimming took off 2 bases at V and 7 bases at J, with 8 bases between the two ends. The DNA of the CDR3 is TGTGCCAGCAGTTTAAGGTCCGTTGAAGCTTTCTTT. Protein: CASSLRSVEAFF.

The DNA of the CDR3 is TGCGCCAGCAGTTCACAGGGAACCTACGAGCAGTACTTC. Translating it yields CASSSQGTYEQYF. The chain joins TRBV10-1 to TRBJ2-7; D is perhaps TRBD1 (6 bases). This CDR3 contains 13 residues. Germline V gene lookup returns CDR1 WNHNN and CDR2 SYGVQD (reference sequence). V lost 5 bases and J lost 2, with 10 bases in between.

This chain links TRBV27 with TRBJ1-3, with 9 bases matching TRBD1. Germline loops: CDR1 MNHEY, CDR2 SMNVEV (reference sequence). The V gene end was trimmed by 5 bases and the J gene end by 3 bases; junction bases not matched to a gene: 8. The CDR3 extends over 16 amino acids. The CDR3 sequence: CASSPGQGKRGNTIYF. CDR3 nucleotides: TGTGCCAGCAGTCCAGGACAGGGGAAGCGTGGAAACACCATATATTTT.

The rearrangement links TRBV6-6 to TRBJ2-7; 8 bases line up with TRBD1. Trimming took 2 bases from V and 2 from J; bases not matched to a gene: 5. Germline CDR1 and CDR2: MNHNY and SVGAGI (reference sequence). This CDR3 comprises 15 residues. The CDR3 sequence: CASSYGQGKAYEQYF. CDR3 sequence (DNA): TGTGCCAGCAGTTACGGACAGGGAAAGGCCTACGAGCAGTACTTC.

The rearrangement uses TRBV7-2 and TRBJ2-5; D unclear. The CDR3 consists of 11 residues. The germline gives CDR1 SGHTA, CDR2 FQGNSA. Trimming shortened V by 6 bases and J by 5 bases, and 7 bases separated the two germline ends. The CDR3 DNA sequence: TGTGCCAGCAGTCGCTCGGAGACCCAGTACTTC. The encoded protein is CASSRSETQYF. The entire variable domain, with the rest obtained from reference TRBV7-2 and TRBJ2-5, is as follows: GAGVSQSPSNKVTEKGKDVELRCDPISGHTALYWYRQSLGQGLEFLIYFQGNSAPDKSGLPSDRFSAERTGGSVSTLTIQRTQQEDSAVYLCASSRSETQYFGPGTRLLVL.

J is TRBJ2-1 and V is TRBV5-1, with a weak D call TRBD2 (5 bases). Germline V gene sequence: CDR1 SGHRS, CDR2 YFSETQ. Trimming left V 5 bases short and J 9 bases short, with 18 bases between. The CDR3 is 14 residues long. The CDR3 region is CASSPGPEGGEQFF. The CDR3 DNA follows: TGCGCCAGCAGTCCGGGCCCAGAGGGCGGTGAGCAGTTCTTC.

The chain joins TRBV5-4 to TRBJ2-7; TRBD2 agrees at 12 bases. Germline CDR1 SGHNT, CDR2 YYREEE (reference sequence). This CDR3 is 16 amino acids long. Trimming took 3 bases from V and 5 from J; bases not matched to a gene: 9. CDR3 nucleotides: TGTGCCAGCAGCTACGGGACTAGCGGGCGGCGGGACGAGCAGTACTTC. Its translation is CASSYGTSGRRDEQYF.

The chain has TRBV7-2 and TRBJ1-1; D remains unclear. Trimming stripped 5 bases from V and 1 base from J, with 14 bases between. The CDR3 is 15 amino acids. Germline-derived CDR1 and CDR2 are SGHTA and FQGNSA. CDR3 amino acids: CASSASRAENTEAFF. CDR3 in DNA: TGTGCCAGCAGCGCCTCGAGGGCAGAGAACACTGAAGCTTTCTTT.

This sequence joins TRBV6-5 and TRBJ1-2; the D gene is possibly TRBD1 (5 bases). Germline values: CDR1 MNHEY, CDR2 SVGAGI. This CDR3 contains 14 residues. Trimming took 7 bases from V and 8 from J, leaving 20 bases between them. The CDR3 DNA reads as TGTGCCAGCACCCCGCGGGTAGGGGAGGACGGCTACACCTTC. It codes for CASTPRVGEDGYTF.

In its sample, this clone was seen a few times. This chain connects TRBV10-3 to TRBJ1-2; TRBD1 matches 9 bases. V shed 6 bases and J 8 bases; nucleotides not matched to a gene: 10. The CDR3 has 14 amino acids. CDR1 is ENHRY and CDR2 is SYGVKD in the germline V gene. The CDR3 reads CAISRDRDGGGYTF. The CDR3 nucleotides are TGTGCCATCAGCCGGGACAGGGATGGCGGAGGCTACACCTTC.

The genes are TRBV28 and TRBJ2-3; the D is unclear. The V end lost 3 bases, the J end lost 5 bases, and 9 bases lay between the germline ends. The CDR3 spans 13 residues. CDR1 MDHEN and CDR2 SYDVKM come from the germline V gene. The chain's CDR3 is CASSFHGRDTQYF. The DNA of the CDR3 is TGTGCCAGCAGTTTCCACGGTAGAGATACGCAGTATTTT.

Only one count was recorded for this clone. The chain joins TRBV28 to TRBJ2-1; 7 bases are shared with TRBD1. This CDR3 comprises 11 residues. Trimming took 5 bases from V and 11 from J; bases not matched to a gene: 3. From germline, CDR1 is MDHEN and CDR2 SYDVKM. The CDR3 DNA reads TGTGCCAGCAGTGCCAGGGGGAAGCAGTTCTTC. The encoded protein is CASSARGKQFF.

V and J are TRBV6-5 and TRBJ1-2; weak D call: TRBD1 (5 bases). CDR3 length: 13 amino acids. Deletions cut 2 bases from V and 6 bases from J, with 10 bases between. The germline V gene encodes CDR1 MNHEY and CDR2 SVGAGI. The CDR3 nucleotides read TGTGCCAGCAGTTACGCAGGGAGGAATGGCTACACCTTC. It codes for CASSYAGRNGYTF.

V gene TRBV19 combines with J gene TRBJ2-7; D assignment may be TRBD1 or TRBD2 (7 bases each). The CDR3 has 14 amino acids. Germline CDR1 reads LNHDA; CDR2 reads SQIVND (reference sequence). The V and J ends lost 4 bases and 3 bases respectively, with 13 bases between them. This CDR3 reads CASSNRGGSYEQYF. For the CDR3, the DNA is TGTGCCAGTAGTAACAGGGGAGGGAGCTACGAGCAGTACTTC.

The CDR3 DNA follows: TGTGCCAGCAGGCTAACAAGGTACGAGCAGTACTTC. This gives the protein CASRLTRYEQYF. The chain uses TRBV27 and TRBJ2-7; D uncertain. The CDR3 length is 12 residues. Germline values: CDR1 MNHEY, CDR2 SMNVEV (reference sequence). V lost 6 bases and J lost 4, with 10 bases in between.

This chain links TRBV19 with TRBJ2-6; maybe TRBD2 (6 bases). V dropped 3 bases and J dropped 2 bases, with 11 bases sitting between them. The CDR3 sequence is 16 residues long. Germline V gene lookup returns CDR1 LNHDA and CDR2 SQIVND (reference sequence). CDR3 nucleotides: TGTGCCAGTAGTATGTTGACGGGGGCTGGGGCCAACGTCCTGACTTTC. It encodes CASSMLTGAGANVLTF.